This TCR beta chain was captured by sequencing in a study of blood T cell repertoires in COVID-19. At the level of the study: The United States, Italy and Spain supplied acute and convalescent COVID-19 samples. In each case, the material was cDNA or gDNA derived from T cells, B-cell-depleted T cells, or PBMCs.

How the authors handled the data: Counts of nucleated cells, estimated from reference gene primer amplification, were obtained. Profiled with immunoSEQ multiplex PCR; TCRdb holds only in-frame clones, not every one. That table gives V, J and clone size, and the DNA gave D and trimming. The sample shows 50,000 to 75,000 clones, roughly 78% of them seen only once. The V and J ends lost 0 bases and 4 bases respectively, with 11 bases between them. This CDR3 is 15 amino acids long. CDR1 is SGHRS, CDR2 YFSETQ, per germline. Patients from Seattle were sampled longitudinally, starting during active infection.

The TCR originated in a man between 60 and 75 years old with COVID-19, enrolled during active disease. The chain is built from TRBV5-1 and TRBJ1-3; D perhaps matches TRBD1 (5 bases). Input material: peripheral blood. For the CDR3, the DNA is TGCGCCAGCAGCTTGGCAGGGAATCTGGGAAACACCATATATTTT. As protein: CASSLAGNLGNTIYF.